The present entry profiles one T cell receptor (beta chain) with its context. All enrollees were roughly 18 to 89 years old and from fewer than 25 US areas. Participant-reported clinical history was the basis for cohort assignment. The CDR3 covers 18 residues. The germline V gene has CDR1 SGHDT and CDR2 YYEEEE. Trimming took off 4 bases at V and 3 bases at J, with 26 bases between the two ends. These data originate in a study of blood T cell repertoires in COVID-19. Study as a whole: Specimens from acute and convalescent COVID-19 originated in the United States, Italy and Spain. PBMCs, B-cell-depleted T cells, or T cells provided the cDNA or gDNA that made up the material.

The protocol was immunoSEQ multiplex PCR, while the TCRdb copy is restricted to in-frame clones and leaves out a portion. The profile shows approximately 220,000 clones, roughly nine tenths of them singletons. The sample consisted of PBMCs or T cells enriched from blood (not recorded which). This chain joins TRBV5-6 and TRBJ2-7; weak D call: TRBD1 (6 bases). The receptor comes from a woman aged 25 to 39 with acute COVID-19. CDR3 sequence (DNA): TGTGCCAGCAGCCCCTGGGACATCCGCCGCGTAGCTCTCTACGAGCAGTACTTC. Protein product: CASSPWDIRRVALYEQYF.